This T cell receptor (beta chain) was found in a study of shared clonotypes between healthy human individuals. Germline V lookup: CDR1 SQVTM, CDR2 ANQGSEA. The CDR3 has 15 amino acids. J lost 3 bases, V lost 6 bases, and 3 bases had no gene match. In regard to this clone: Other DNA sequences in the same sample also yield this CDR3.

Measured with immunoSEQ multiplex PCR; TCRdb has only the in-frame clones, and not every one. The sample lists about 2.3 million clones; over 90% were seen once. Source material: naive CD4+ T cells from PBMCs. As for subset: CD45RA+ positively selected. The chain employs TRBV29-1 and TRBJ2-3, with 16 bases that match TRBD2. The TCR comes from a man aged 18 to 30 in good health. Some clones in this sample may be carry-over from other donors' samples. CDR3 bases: TGCAGCGTGGAGGGACTAGCGGGAGGGACAGATACGCAGTATTTT. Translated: CSVEGLAGGTDTQYF.